One T cell receptor beta chain is described in this entry. Antigen: not known. The CDR3 is 15 residues long. Germline assignment: CDR1 SGHRS and CDR2 YFSETQ. V lost 0 bases, J lost 4 bases, and 10 bases lay in between. Libraries for TCRalpha and TCRbeta carried sample barcodes and unique molecular identifiers via 5'RACE. Each CDR3 protein is one row after TCRdb ran MiXCR on the 5' RACE reads. Found here are around 180,000 distinct CDR3 sequences, more than 15% of them singletons; the top ten hold around 2%. The data were taken from a study of T-cell memory formation after mild COVID-19. Study-wide results and limits: CD4+ contracting clones were found mainly in CM and EM, and CD8+ ones in EMRA. CD4+ bias marked clones expanding day 15 to 37, unlike balanced contracting clones.

The sequence was obtained from an adult woman who had mild COVID-19 (a few samples of this study predate the infection). Cell type and time point are not known. The specimen was PBMCs or a T cell subset sorted from them (not recorded which). The chain carries TRBV5-1 and TRBJ2-2; D unclear. As DNA, the CDR3 is TGCGCCAGCAGCTTGGGCCCCGTGTCCACCGGGGAGCTGTTTTTT. It translates to CASSLGPVSTGELFF.